This T cell receptor (beta chain) comes out of a study of blood T cell repertoires in COVID-19. Across the whole study: From the United States, Italy and Spain came samples of acute and convalescent COVID-19. From T cells, B-cell-depleted T cells, or PBMCs came the material, which was cDNA or gDNA.

V was trimmed by 1 base and J by 0 bases, leaving 22 bases between them. Germline V gene sequence: CDR1 LNHNV, CDR2 YYDKDF (reference sequence). CDR3 length equals 19 residues. Authors' data handling: From reference gene primer amplification, estimates of nucleated cell counts were derived. Sequenced by immunoSEQ multiplex PCR; TCRdb stores in-frame clones only, minus some. For V, J and clone size, that table is used; D and trimming come from the DNA. The sample has about 110,000 clones, 85% to 95% seen once. The sequencing sample was made of peripheral blood. The V call is TRBV15, the J call TRBJ2-7, with a weak D call TRBD2 (7 bases). The clonotype originates from a young woman with acute or convalescent COVID-19. In DNA, the CDR3 is TGTGCCACCAGCAGAGTTGGGGGGGCGCAGCTTGTTTCCTCCTACGAGCAGTACTTC. Its translation: CATSRVGGAQLVSSYEQYF.